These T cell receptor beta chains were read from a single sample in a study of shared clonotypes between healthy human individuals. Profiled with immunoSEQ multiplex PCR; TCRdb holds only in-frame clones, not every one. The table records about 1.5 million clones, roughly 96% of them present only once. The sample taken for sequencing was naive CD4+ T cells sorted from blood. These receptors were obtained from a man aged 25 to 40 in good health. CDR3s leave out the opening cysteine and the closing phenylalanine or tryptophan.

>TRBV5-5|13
ASSLEGVGGNTIY
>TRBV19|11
ASSGSGNYEQY
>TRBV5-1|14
ASSLDPGTYNYGYT
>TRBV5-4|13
ASSGGTATNEKLF
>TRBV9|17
ASSHNTGTSGSFGETQY
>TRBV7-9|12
ASSFRPGGETQY
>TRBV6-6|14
ASMGARGILYNEQF
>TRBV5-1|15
ASSLGGTGRLPDTQY
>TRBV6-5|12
ASSGGQFRDTQY
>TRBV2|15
ASSEAWLASYTDTQY
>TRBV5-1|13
ASSLAPADTDTQY
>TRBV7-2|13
ASSSSGSGTGELF
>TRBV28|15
ASSLNLPLSGRNEQF
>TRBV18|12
ASSSQGRNTEAF
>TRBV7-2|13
ASSHSGRAGNEQY
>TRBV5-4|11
ASRGLGSREQY
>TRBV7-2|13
ASSLAGQFYNEQF
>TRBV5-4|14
ASSLVPVGPNNEQF
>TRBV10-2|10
ASSVWGQGAF
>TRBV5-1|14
ASSLAGSRIHNEQF
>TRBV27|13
ASSLSPDLNTEAF
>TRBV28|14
ASSLEGGASNQPQH
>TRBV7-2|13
ASSFGTRPNEKLF
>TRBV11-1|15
ASSSNQRLAGHYEQY
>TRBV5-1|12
ASSLRTSTDTQY
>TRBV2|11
ASRRTGVYGYT
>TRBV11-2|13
ASSQRTVNTGELF
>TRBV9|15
ASSEGSGTPERNIQY
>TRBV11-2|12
ASSLVGTAYEQY
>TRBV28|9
ASSSRGEQY
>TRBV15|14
ATSRDPQGLDQPQH
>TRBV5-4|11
ASRERGGRTQY
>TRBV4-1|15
ASSQDPGQGIGNTIY
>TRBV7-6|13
ASSLGSGDTDTQY
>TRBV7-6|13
ASSLGGTGQGTQY
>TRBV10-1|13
ASSVSGSNTDTQY
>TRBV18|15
ASSPPFRQENTGELF
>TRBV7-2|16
ASSPRGIAGTLRYEQY
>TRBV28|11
AGRGPPGTEAF
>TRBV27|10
ASSLGTGEAF
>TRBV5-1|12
ASSYGTGNQPQH
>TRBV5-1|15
ASSDGPAGPNTGELF